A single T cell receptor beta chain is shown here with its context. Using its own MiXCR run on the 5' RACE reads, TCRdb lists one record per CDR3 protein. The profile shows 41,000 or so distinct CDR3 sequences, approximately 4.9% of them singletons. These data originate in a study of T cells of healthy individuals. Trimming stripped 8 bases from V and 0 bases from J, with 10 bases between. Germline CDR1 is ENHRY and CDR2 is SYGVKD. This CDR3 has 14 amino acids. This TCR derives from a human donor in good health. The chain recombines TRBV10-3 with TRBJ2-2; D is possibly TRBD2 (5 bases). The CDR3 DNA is TGTGCCATCTTCGAGGGAACGAACACCGGGGAGCTGTTTTTT. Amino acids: CAIFEGTNTGELFF.